A selection of T cell receptor beta chains follows, all from one sample in a study of T cell responses to AZD1222 COVID-19 vaccine. Assay: immunoSEQ multiplex PCR; the TCRdb copy retains only in-frame clones and omits some. Among about 120,000 clones listed, roughly nine tenths were seen once. Sequenced material: peripheral blood, taken on day 0 of AZD1222 vaccination. The receptor set was obtained from an adult in good health. Each CDR3 is given with its conserved first and last residue. Fields, in order: D gene, J gene, clone size, V gene, CDR3 protein, CDR3 DNA. The D gene is left open where the match is weak. Only part of the rows carry a size: once, few, many, or a class if the clone is expanded.

>TRBD1|TRBJ1-1|-|TRBV18
CASSGQGETEAFF
TGTGCCAGCTCAGGACAGGGGGAGACTGAAGCTTTCTTT
>TRBD2|TRBJ2-2|-|TRBV10-3
CAISSRLAGANTGELFF
TGTGCCATCAGTTCCCGACTAGCGGGAGCGAACACCGGGGAGCTGTTTTTT
>-|TRBJ2-7|-|TRBV5-1
CASSIQGAYEQYF
TGCGCCAGCAGCATACAGGGAGCCTACGAGCAGTACTTC
>TRBD1|TRBJ2-3|-|TRBV12-3/TRBV12-4
CASSWDRDREGYF
TGTGCCAGCAGTTGGGACCGGGACAGGGAAGGGTATTTT
>-|TRBJ2-3|-|TRBV7-7
CASRPVGSATDTQYF
TGTGCCAGCAGGCCAGTGGGTAGCGCCACAGATACGCAGTATTTT
>-|TRBJ2-4|-|TRBV6-6
CASTQGAKNIQYF
TGTGCCAGCACTCAGGGTGCCAAAAACATTCAGTACTTC
>TRBD1|TRBJ2-5|-|TRBV4-2
CASSQNLGQQETQYF
TGTGCCAGCAGCCAAAATCTGGGACAGCAAGAGACCCAGTACTTC
>-|TRBJ2-7|-|TRBV7-2
CASSLNLGGSYEQYF
TGTGCCAGCAGCTTAAACCTAGGGGGCTCCTACGAGCAGTACTTC
>-|TRBJ2-3|-|TRBV7-3
CASSFAPPPDTQYF
TGTGCCAGCAGCTTCGCCCCACCTCCAGATACGCAGTATTTT
>-|TRBJ2-2|once|TRBV7-3
CASSLTGVGTGELFF
TGTGCCAGCAGCCTGACAGGCGTCGGCACCGGGGAGCTGTTTTTT
>-|TRBJ1-2|-|TRBV9
CASSPDLGRGFYGYTF
TGTGCCAGCAGCCCCGATTTGGGTAGGGGTTTCTATGGCTACACCTTC
>-|TRBJ2-1|once|TRBV6-5
CASSYDLVNEQFF
TGTGCCAGCAGTTATGACCTAGTAAATGAGCAGTTCTTC
>-|TRBJ2-3|-|TRBV28
CASSWYGGADTQYF
TGTGCCAGCAGTTGGTACGGGGGCGCAGATACGCAGTATTTT
>-|TRBJ1-6|-|TRBV6-5
CASSLLPTYNSPLHF
TGTGCCAGCAGTCTCCTTCCGACCTATAATTCACCCCTCCACTTT
>-|TRBJ1-5|-|TRBV5-8
CASSKAPQPQHF
TGTGCCAGCAGCAAAGCACCTCAGCCCCAGCATTTT
>-|TRBJ1-4|-|TRBV7-2
CASSPSSTNEKLFF
TGTGCCAGCAGTCCGAGCTCAACTAATGAAAAACTGTTTTTT
>-|TRBJ2-7|-|TRBV7-2
CASSSTGMQYF
TGTGCCAGCAGCTCCACAGGGATGCAGTACTTC
>-|TRBJ2-1|once|TRBV19
CASSIDGSNDYNEQFF
TGTGCCAGTAGTATAGATGGTAGTAACGACTACAATGAGCAGTTCTTC
>-|TRBJ1-1|once|TRBV6-2/TRBV6-3
CASSYSSAAMAFF
TGTGCCAGCAGTTACTCTTCAGCGGCCATGGCTTTCTTT
>TRBD2|TRBJ2-5|-|TRBV30
CAWGLAGGETQYF
TGTGCCTGGGGACTAGCGGGGGGGGAGACCCAGTACTTC
>TRBD1|TRBJ2-3|-|TRBV28
CASRPGQATDTQYF
TGTGCCAGCAGGCCGGGACAGGCTACAGATACGCAGTATTTT
>TRBD1|TRBJ1-1|once|TRBV9
CASSPTGFTEAFF
TGTGCCAGCAGCCCGACAGGGTTCACTGAAGCTTTCTTT
>-|TRBJ2-7|once|TRBV29-1
CSVVAGTPYEQYF
TGCAGCGTTGTGGCAGGGACGCCCTACGAGCAGTACTTC
>-|TRBJ2-2|once|TRBV5-1
CASSLTGPGELFF
TGCGCCAGCAGCTTGACAGGGCCCGGGGAGCTGTTTTTT
>-|TRBJ1-1|-|TRBV12-5
CASGLSLTQTEAFF
TGTGCTAGTGGTTTGTCTCTTACCCAGACTGAAGCTTTCTTT
>TRBD1|TRBJ1-5|-|TRBV15
CATSREGTGNQPQHF
TGTGCCACCAGCAGAGAAGGGACAGGGAATCAGCCCCAGCATTTT
>-|TRBJ1-1|-|TRBV19
CASSMRLNTEAFF
TGTGCCAGTAGTATGCGGTTGAACACTGAAGCTTTCTTT
>-|TRBJ2-5|-|TRBV5-5
CASSPEGGSETQYF
TGTGCCAGCAGCCCTGAGGGGGGAAGCGAGACCCAGTACTTC
>-|TRBJ2-5|-|TRBV24-1
CATSDAGSGGETQYF
TGTGCCACCAGTGATGCAGGATCGGGTGGAGAGACCCAGTACTTC
>-|TRBJ2-7|-|TRBV7-2
CASSFPGEQYF
TGTGCCAGCAGCTTCCCGGGGGAGCAGTACTTC
>-|TRBJ2-5|-|TRBV5-8
CASSLPTGREPETQYF
TGTGCCAGCAGCCTACCGACAGGGAGGGAACCAGAGACCCAGTACTTC
>-|TRBJ1-1|once|TRBV7-9
CASSLSQSSTEAFF
TGTGCCAGCAGCTTAAGTCAGTCTAGTACTGAAGCTTTCTTT
>TRBD1|TRBJ2-5|-|TRBV7-2
CASSPGTAKETQYF
TGTGCCAGCAGCCCCGGGACAGCGAAAGAGACCCAGTACTTC
>TRBD1|TRBJ1-5|-|TRBV18
CASSQRPGTGAHGESGNNQPQHF
TGTGCCAGCTCTCAACGTCCAGGGACAGGGGCCCATGGGGAATCCGGTAACAATCAGCCCCAGCATTTT
>-|TRBJ1-5|-|TRBV2
CASSEFSRDYQPQHF
TGTGCCAGCAGTGAATTTTCTAGGGACTACCAGCCCCAGCATTTT
>TRBD2|TRBJ2-1|-|TRBV2
CASRRTSGRGVEQFF
TGTGCCAGCAGGCGGACTAGCGGGAGGGGAGTTGAGCAGTTCTTC
>-|TRBJ1-2|-|TRBV19
CASSRRWTDGYTF
TGTGCCAGTAGCCGACGTTGGACGGATGGCTACACCTTC
>-|TRBJ2-3|-|TRBV27
CASSFFLAWDTQYF
TGTGCCAGCAGTTTCTTCCTAGCTTGGGATACGCAGTATTTT
>-|TRBJ2-6|once|TRBV19
CASSPLSGANVLTF
TGTGCCAGTAGTCCGCTCTCTGGGGCCAACGTCCTGACTTTC
>TRBD2|TRBJ2-2|-|TRBV7-3
CATGAGKVAGVNTGELFF
TGTGCCACGGGGGCAGGGAAAGTAGCGGGAGTAAACACCGGGGAGCTGTTTTTT
>-|TRBJ1-2|-|TRBV5-6
CASSLVAGDNYGYTF
TGTGCCAGCAGCTTGGTAGCAGGGGACAACTATGGCTACACCTTC
>-|TRBJ1-1|-|TRBV5-1
CASSPWGDDTEAFF
TGCGCCAGCAGCCCCTGGGGGGATGACACTGAAGCTTTCTTT
>TRBD1|TRBJ2-5|-|TRBV7-9
CASSLPGGPASETQYF
TGTGCCAGCAGCTTACCAGGGGGCCCCGCCAGTGAGACCCAGTACTTC
>TRBD1|TRBJ2-2|-|TRBV24-1
CATSDPGTGNTGELFF
TGTGCCACCAGTGACCCGGGGACAGGGAACACCGGGGAGCTGTTTTTT
>-|TRBJ1-5|-|TRBV5-8
CASSLWQGSDQPQHF
TGTGCCAGCAGCTTGTGGCAGGGGTCCGATCAGCCCCAGCATTTT
>-|TRBJ2-2|-|TRBV6-1
CASSENTGELFF
TGTGCCAGCAGTGAGAATACCGGGGAGCTGTTTTTT
>-|TRBJ1-1|once|TRBV7-9
CASSFYLSNTEAFF
TGTGCCAGCAGCTTTTACCTTTCCAACACTGAAGCTTTCTTT
>TRBD2|TRBJ2-1|-|TRBV25-1
CASSVLLAGAGNEQFF
TGTGCCAGCAGTGTACTACTAGCGGGAGCTGGCAATGAGCAGTTCTTC
>TRBD2|TRBJ2-7|-|TRBV6-5
CASTMAGGSLEQYF
TGTGCCAGCACTATGGCGGGAGGCTCGCTAGAGCAGTACTTC
>TRBD1|TRBJ2-5|-|TRBV7-8
CASTLGGTGFQETQYF
TGTGCCAGCACCCTAGGGGGGACAGGTTTCCAAGAGACCCAGTACTTC